The 12 T cell receptor beta chains below all came from one sample that was sequenced in a study of OX40 agonist ivuxolimab in advanced cancers. The table came from immunoSEQ multiplex PCR; TCRdb's copy has only in-frame clones and leaves some out. The table shows 50,000 to 65,000 clones, with around 90% occurring only once. Material: CD4+ or CD8+ T cells sorted from blood, obtained in a trial of the OX40 agonist ivuxolimab. The receptors were gathered from an adult with an advanced solid tumor such as melanoma, head and neck, liver or kidney cancer.

This clone was counted a single time. This chain connects TRBV13 to TRBJ2-5; 7 bases map to TRBD2. This CDR3 has 16 amino acids. Germline V gene lookup returns CDR1 PRHDT and CDR2 FYEKMQ (reference sequence). Unmatched junction bases numbered 14, after V lost 5 bases and J lost 5 bases. The CDR3 nucleotides read TGTGCCAGCAGCCGCGCAGGCGGGACTACCTTCGAGACCCAGTACTTC. Translation: CASSRAGGTTFETQYF.

The genes are TRBV10-2 and TRBJ2-2; a weak D match, TRBD2 (5 bases). This CDR3 spans 13 amino acids. The V end lost 4 bases, the J end lost 6 bases, and 9 bases lay between the germline ends. Germline V CDR1 and CDR2: WSHSY, SAAADI. CDR3 in amino acids: CASSAGMAGELFF. The CDR3 DNA reads as TGCGCCAGCAGTGCCGGGATGGCCGGGGAGCTGTTTTTT.

V usage is TRBV7-3 and J usage is TRBJ2-3; 8 positions agree with TRBD1. This CDR3 contains 12 residues. The germline gives CDR1 SGHTA, CDR2 FQGTGA. V lost 4 bases to trimming and J lost 9 bases; unmatched junction nucleotides: 3. CDR3 sequence (DNA): TGTGCCAGCAGCTCTGGACAGGGCACGCAGTATTTT. Translating gives CASSSGQGTQYF.

The rearrangement uses TRBV5-1 and TRBJ2-7; TRBD2 matches at 14 bases. The junction had 2 bases not matched to a gene; V was cut back by 1 base and J by 5 bases. Germline V gene sequence: CDR1 SGHRS, CDR2 YFSETQ. The CDR3 totals 15 residues. CDR3 residues: CASSLMGLAGDEQYF. CDR3 coding DNA: TGCGCCAGCAGCTTGATGGGACTAGCGGGAGACGAGCAGTACTTC.

The rearrangement uses TRBV29-1 and TRBJ2-3; D remains ambiguous. This CDR3 has 15 residues. Deletions cut 0 bases from V and 6 bases from J, with 16 bases between. Germline lookup yields CDR1 SQVTM and CDR2 ANQGSEA. CDR3 DNA sequence: TGCAGCGTTGAAGATCTAGTTTCTTTGGGCGATACGCAGTATTTT. Translation: CSVEDLVSLGDTQYF.

This clone was seen once. The V call is TRBV11-2, the J call TRBJ2-7; 10 bases line up with TRBD2. CDR1 SGHAT and CDR2 FQNNGV come from the germline V gene. V lost 0 bases, J lost 5 bases, and 7 bases stayed unmatched. CDR3 size: 16 residues. This CDR3 is CASSLDLPSGSDEQYF. Written as DNA, the CDR3 is TGTGCCAGCAGCTTAGATCTGCCTAGCGGGAGCGACGAGCAGTACTTC.

This clone has a single count. The genes are TRBV13 and TRBJ2-5; tentative D call: TRBD2 (6 bases). The CDR3 loop spans 15 amino acids. V lost 0 bases to trimming and J lost 4 bases, with 12 bases between them. CDR1 and CDR2 from the germline V gene are PRHDT and FYEKMQ (reference sequence). CDR3 nucleotide sequence: TGTGCCAGCAGCTTAGGAGGGCAGGGAGGAGAGACCCAGTACTTC. Amino acids: CASSLGGQGGETQYF.

There are a few counts of this clone. The chain recombines TRBV29-1 with TRBJ1-2; perhaps TRBD1 as D (5 bases). With 0 bases removed from V and 7 bases from J, the gap between germline ends came to 15 bases. Germline values: CDR1 SQVTM, CDR2 ANQGSEA. CDR3 length: 14 residues. For the CDR3, the DNA is TGCAGCGTTGAAGATGTTTTAGGGGCTGGTGGCTACACCTTC. As protein: CSVEDVLGAGGYTF.

V is TRBV2 and J is TRBJ2-2; 7 bases agree with TRBD1. CDR1 is SNHLY, CDR2 FYNNEI, per germline. The junction had 7 bases not matched to a gene; V was cut back by 4 bases and J by 8 bases. This CDR3 has 14 residues. CDR3 amino acids: CASSGDSPLGELFF. The CDR3 nucleotides are TGTGCCAGCAGTGGGGACAGTCCCCTTGGGGAGCTGTTTTTT.

V usage is TRBV14 and J usage is TRBJ1-2, with D possibly TRBD1 on 6 matching bases. The CDR3 is 17 residues long. V was shortened by 3 bases and J by 0 bases, with 17 bases between the two germline ends. Germline values: CDR1 SGHDN, CDR2 FVKESK. DNA of the CDR3: TGTGCCAGCAGCCAGGAGACAGGCAGGGGCACTAACTATGGCTACACCTTC. It translates to CASSQETGRGTNYGYTF.

The rearrangement uses TRBV28 and TRBJ1-2; a weak D match, TRBD1 (6 bases). Trimming pared 5 bases from V and 1 base from J, leaving 8 bases between. CDR3 length: 13 amino acids. Germline loops: CDR1 MDHEN, CDR2 SYDVKM. The CDR3 loop reads CASSAGDNYGYTF. For the CDR3, the DNA is TGTGCCAGCAGTGCAGGGGATAACTATGGCTACACCTTC.

V and J are TRBV5-1 and TRBJ2-5; 7 bases are a match to TRBD2. V was pared by 4 bases and J by 4 bases, with 7 bases of the junction left unmatched. This CDR3 is built from 14 residues. Germline V CDR1 and CDR2: SGHRS, YFSETQ. CDR3 nucleotides: TGCGCCAGCAGCCCGGGCCCGGGGGGAGAGACCCAGTACTTC. Its translation: CASSPGPGGETQYF.